This T cell receptor beta chain was sequenced for a study of CXCR3-negative and CXCR3-positive naive CD8 T cells. The method, 5' RACE with UMI labels, was used to prepare the TRB cDNA libraries. TCRdb reprocessed the 5' RACE reads and reports one entry per CDR3 protein, with no DNA. The listing records some 150,000 distinct CDR3 sequences. Worth noting for this clonotype: Antigen specificity is unknown.

The study's findings and limits: CXCR3-expressing naive cells carried TRB CDR3s more hydrophobic than those of CXCR3-negative naive cells. Naive cells, whether CXCR3-negative or CXCR3-positive, had similar TRBV-TRBJ usage, while memory cells differed.

Each CD8+ T cell subset was flow-sorted in triplicate. Every sort contained 270,000 or so cells. The length of the CDR3 is 12 residues. Specimen: naive CXCR3+ CD8+ T cells from blood. This sample's subset: CD45RO-CCR7+CD27+CD95- naive CD8+ T cells expressing CXCR3 (TNR3+). This chain uses TRBV12-3 or TRBV12-4 with TRBJ2-5; without DNA, the TCRdb call of TRBD2 cannot be checked. This receptor was obtained from a human donor in good health. Some clones in this sample may be carry-over from other donors' samples. CDR3 amino acids: CASSGGEETQYF.